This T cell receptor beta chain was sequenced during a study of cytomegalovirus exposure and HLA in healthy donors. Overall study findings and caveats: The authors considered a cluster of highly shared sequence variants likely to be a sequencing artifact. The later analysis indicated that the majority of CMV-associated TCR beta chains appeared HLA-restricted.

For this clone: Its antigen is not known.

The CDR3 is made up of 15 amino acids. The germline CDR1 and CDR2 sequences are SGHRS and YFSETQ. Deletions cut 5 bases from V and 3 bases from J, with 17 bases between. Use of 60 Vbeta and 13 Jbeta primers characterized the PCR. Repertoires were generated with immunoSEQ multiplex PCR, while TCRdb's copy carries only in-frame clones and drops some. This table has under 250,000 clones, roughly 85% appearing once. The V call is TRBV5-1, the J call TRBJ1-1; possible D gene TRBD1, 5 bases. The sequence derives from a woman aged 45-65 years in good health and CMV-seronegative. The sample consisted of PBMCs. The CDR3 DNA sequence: TGCGCCAGCAGGGGCGTGGGGGGATCGGACACTGAAGCTTTCTTT. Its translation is CASRGVGGSDTEAFF.